The TCR beta chain under discussion was sequenced for a study of CD8 T cells in ankylosing spondylitis (TCRdb year 2017). About the study as a whole: The study set out to find disease-linked TCR variants by profiling T cell receptor beta repertoires in ankylosing spondylitis patients and healthy donors. The full study cohort was made up of 20 to 25 ankylosing spondylitis patients and 108 healthy donors. Peripheral blood was sampled, and synovial fluid was also collected from ankylosing spondylitis patients.

The CDR3 covers 16 residues, taking in both the cysteine and the phenylalanine. Only CDR3 DNA is held: 48 bases, read in frame from base 1. According to the germline V gene, CDR1 reads MGHRA and CDR2 reads YSYEKL. Between the V and J ends, shortened by 1 base and 5 bases respectively, the junction contains 15 bases. In the case of this clonotype: No antigen is known for it. No qualities accompany the bases; no much larger clone lies one base away.

Overall results and qualifications from the work: The disease-linked clones were reported as significantly enriched in matched synovial fluid samples from ankylosing spondylitis patients. A TCR beta motif made up of several highly homologous amino acid variants appeared to be characteristic of blood from ankylosing spondylitis patients. A CD8+ phenotype was shown by the disease-linked clones, which were found at relatively low frequencies in peripheral blood. Some motif variants were previously reported in synovial fluid and blood of reactive arthritis patients, suggesting common disease-initiation mechanisms.

Data came from an Illumina HiSeq 2500. Quantitative 5'-RACE with molecular barcodes was used to prepare TCR beta libraries. On the study's bioinformatics: A new computational method, built on a probabilistic model of VDJ rearrangement, was used to identify disease-linked TCR variants. The public reads were reprocessed in TCRdb via fastp at Q25 and MiXCR, keeping in-frame beta chains. One record per CDR3 amino acid sequence lists the most common genes and DNA. The V and J calls here are based on TCRdb, not the publication. The sample records about 190,000 distinct CDR3 sequences, over 10% of which are singletons. The biggest ten clones account for approximately 11% of the sample.

The sequence derives from a female donor with ankylosing spondylitis or in good health (not recorded which). The rearranged segments are TRBV4-1 and TRBJ1-5; a weak D assignment points to TRBD1 (5 bases agree). The sample taken for sequencing was blood, either unsorted or a sorted T cell fraction (not recorded which). The CDR3 protein is CASSQAGLGHDQPQHF. In nucleotides, the sequence is TGCGCCAGCAGCCAAGCAGGGCTGGGTCACGATCAGCCCCAGCATTTT.